Presented here are 23 T cell receptor beta chains from one specimen sequenced in a study of T cells in Graves' hyperthyroidism and ophthalmopathy. Researchers amplified the TCR beta CDR3 regions from RNA transcripts. The TCR CDR3 first-round RT-PCR relied on the HTBI primer set. TCRdb reanalysed the multiplex PCR reads using MiXCR and keeps one entry per CDR3 protein. The sample consists of about 290,000 distinct CDR3 sequences, about an eighth of them appearing once. The specimen was blood. The receptors were sampled from a woman aged 25 to 39 with Graves' hyperthyroidism that later progressed to Graves' ophthalmopathy.

The rearrangement joins TRBV2 to TRBJ2-3; 8 positions match TRBD2. V dropped 7 bases and J dropped 1; count of bases not matched to a gene: 7. Germline assignment: CDR1 SNHLY and CDR2 FYNNEI. The CDR3 has 15 amino acids. The CDR3 loop reads CASIPSGYGTDTQYF. The CDR3 bases are TGTGCCAGCATCCCTAGCGGGTATGGCACAGATACGCAGTATTTT.

The sample holds many counts of this clonotype. V is TRBV13 and J is TRBJ1-1; D ambiguous. CDR3 length: 14 residues. Germline CDR1 and CDR2: PRHDT and FYEKMQ (reference sequence). Trimming stripped 1 base from V and 0 bases from J, with 6 bases between. The CDR3 bases are TGTGCCAGCAGCTTAGATAATTTGAACACTGAAGCTTTCTTT. Its protein is CASSLDNLNTEAFF. The variable domain in full, with the rest retrieved from reference TRBV13 and TRBJ1-1, is AAGVIQSPRHLIKEKRETATLKCYPIPRHDTVYWYQQGPGQDPQFLISFYEKMQSDKGSIPDRFSAQQFSDYHSELNMSSLELGDSALYFCASSLDNLNTEAFFGQGTRLTVV.

This clonotype was found many times. The rearrangement joins TRBV20-1 to TRBJ1-1; tentatively, D is TRBD1 (5 bases). The ends were cut back, 3 bases at V and 8 bases at J, with 22 bases in the middle. Germline V gives CDR1 DFQATT, CDR2 SNEGSKA (reference sequence). The CDR3 has 15 amino acids. This CDR3 is CSARPWGRQGPEAFF. CDR3 nucleotides: TGCAGTGCTAGGCCCTGGGGTCGGCAGGGCCCCGAAGCTTTCTTT.

The chain is built from TRBV14 and TRBJ2-7; D gene unclear. V was cut by 4 bases and J by 4 bases, with 14 bases left in between. Germline V CDR1 and CDR2: SGHDN, FVKESK. The CDR3 loop spans 14 amino acids. The CDR3 is CASSLGLLPYEQYF. DNA of the CDR3: TGTGCCAGCAGCCTCGGCCTACTGCCTTACGAGCAGTACTTC.

CDR3 DNA: TGCAGTGCCGTAAGCCCCAAGACAGGGAAAGAGACCCAGTACTTC. Translating gives CSAVSPKTGKETQYF. This sequence joins TRBV20-1 and TRBJ2-5, with 7 bases that match TRBD1. Germline CDR1 is DFQATT and CDR2 is SNEGSKA (reference sequence). CDR3 length equals 15 residues. V shed 6 bases, J shed 3 bases, and the junction held 13 bases outside the gene matches.

This clonotype was counted many times. The J gene is TRBJ1-1, the V gene TRBV5-1; 8 bases are a match to TRBD1. With V trimmed by 5 bases and J by 10 bases, 10 bases remained unmatched. Germline values: CDR1 SGHRS, CDR2 YFSETQ. There are 13 residues in the CDR3. CDR3 DNA: TGCGCCAGCAGGACGGGGACAGGTGGAGGAGCTTTCTTT. Protein: CASRTGTGGGAFF.

This clonotype turned up a few times. CDR3 residues: CASSTGLAGIETQYF. CDR3 DNA sequence: TGTGCCAGCAGCACGGGACTAGCGGGAATAGAGACCCAGTACTTC. The rearrangement uses TRBV5-8 and TRBJ2-5, with 13 bases that match TRBD2. The germline CDR1 and CDR2 sequences are SGHTS and YDEGEE. The J segment lost 4 bases and the V segment lost 4 bases, leaving 4 bases of the junction unmatched. The CDR3 has 15 amino acids.

The V call is TRBV19, the J call TRBJ2-1, with D tentatively TRBD2 (6 bases). The CDR3 runs 15 residues. Trimming stripped 3 bases from V and 0 bases from J, with 9 bases between. The V gene's germline CDR1 is LNHDA and CDR2 SQIVND (reference sequence). CDR3 nucleotides: TGTGCCAGTAGTATTGACGGGAGCTCCTACAATGAGCAGTTCTTC. Translation: CASSIDGSSYNEQFF. The full variable domain, its missing parts supplied by reference TRBV19 and TRBJ2-1, is DGGITQSPKYLFRKEGQNVTLSCEQNLNHDAMYWYRQDPGQGLRLIYYSQIVNDFQKGDIAEGYSVSREKKESFPLTVTSAQKNPTAFYLCASSIDGSSYNEQFFGPGTRLTVL.

This clonotype was found many times. V and J are TRBV7-2 and TRBJ1-6; possibly TRBD1 for D (5 bases). From germline, CDR1 is SGHTA and CDR2 FQGNSA. The CDR3 is made up of 13 amino acids. V was cut by 4 bases and J by 6 bases, with 7 bases left in between. CDR3 amino acids: CASSWDGNSPLHF. CDR3 nucleotides: TGTGCCAGCAGCTGGGACGGTAATTCACCCCTCCACTTT.

This clonotype has only a few counts. A much larger clone differs from this one at a single base, so this may be a read error. V usage is TRBV7-2 and J usage is TRBJ2-1; D is perhaps TRBD1 (6 bases). CDR1 and CDR2 from the germline V gene are SGHTA and FQGNSA. The CDR3 has 14 amino acids. The V end was cut by 3 bases, the J end by 7 bases, with 13 bases between. CDR3 loop: CASSFEGTGNEQFF. As DNA, the CDR3 is TGTGCCAGCAGCTTTGAGGGTACAGGGAATGAGCAGTTCTTC.

This clonotype came up many times. The chain combines TRBV28 with TRBJ1-2, with 9 bases that match TRBD1. The CDR3 covers 12 residues. Germline CDR1 MDHEN, CDR2 SYDVKM. V gave up 5 bases and J gave up 6 bases; unmatched junction bases: 1. The CDR3: CASSRTGDGYTF. Here the CDR3 DNA reads TGTGCCAGCAGTCGGACAGGGGATGGCTACACCTTC.

This clonotype has at least ten counts. This sequence joins TRBV6-6 and TRBJ2-1; D possibly matches TRBD1 or TRBD2 (5 bases each). CDR1 and CDR2 from the germline V gene are MNHNY and SVGAGI (reference sequence). V lost 0 bases and J lost 3, with 12 bases in between. There are 16 residues in the CDR3. This CDR3 is CASSYSGPAYYNEQFF. The CDR3 bases are TGTGCCAGCAGTTACTCGGGACCAGCGTACTACAATGAGCAGTTCTTC.

At least ten counts were recorded for this clonotype. This may arise from a read error, as a much more abundant clone is one base away. The gene calls are TRBV28 and TRBJ2-7; D might be TRBD2 (6 bases). Germline V gene data show CDR1 as MDHEN and CDR2 as SYDVKM. CDR3 length equals 13 residues. V gave up 5 bases and J gave up 2 bases, with 10 bases separating them. The CDR3 bases are TGTGCCAGCAGTGGGGGGAGCCCCTACGAGCAGTACTTC. Amino acids: CASSGGSPYEQYF.

This clonotype has ten or more counts. The chain recombines TRBV4-3 with TRBJ1-2; 7 nucleotides agree with TRBD1. The J segment lost 3 bases and the V segment lost 3 bases, leaving 4 bases of the junction unmatched. The germline CDR1 and CDR2 sequences are LGHNA and YSLEER. The CDR3 runs 14 residues. Here the CDR3 reads CASSQWTGDYGYTF. The CDR3 bases are TGCGCCAGCAGCCAGTGGACAGGCGACTATGGCTACACCTTC.

This clonotype occurred many times. This chain uses TRBV29-1 with TRBJ2-1; TRBD2 might be the D (6 bases). The CDR3 totals 11 residues. Germline CDR1 is SQVTM and CDR2 is ANQGSEA. Written as DNA, the CDR3 is TGCGCGGGACTTCGGGGCAATGAGCAGTTCTTC. It specifies CAGLRGNEQFF.

This clonotype was observed many times. This sequence joins TRBV6-1 and TRBJ2-3; D is possibly TRBD2 (5 bases). Deletions cut 4 bases from V and 6 bases from J, with 11 bases between. This CDR3 is 13 amino acids long. The germline V gene encodes CDR1 MNHNS and CDR2 SASEGT. This chain's CDR3 is CASSGGLPDTQYF. The CDR3 DNA is TGTGCCAGCAGTGGCGGACTTCCGGATACGCAGTATTTT.

This clonotype has at least ten counts. The chain employs TRBV12-3 or TRBV12-4 and TRBJ2-3, with D perhaps assigned TRBD1 or TRBD2 (5 bases each). V was shortened by 2 bases and J by 1 base, with 13 bases between the two germline ends. The CDR3 is 16 residues long. The CDR3 is CASSLWVMGGTDTQYF. Here the CDR3 DNA reads TGTGCCAGCAGTTTATGGGTTATGGGGGGCACAGATACGCAGTATTTT.

The chain combines TRBV28 with TRBJ2-7; a weak D match, TRBD1 (5 bases). CDR3 length: 17 residues. Trimming stripped 5 bases from V and 2 bases from J, with 22 bases between. Germline CDR1 reads MDHEN; CDR2 reads SYDVKM. CDR3 sequence reads: CASSPPAGQGAPYEQYF. The CDR3 region has the DNA TGTGCCAGCAGTCCGCCTGCCGGTCAAGGGGCCCCCTACGAGCAGTACTTC.

This clonotype appeared many times. The genes are TRBV27 and TRBJ2-1; no clear D. Germline V gene lookup returns CDR1 MNHEY and CDR2 SMNVEV (reference sequence). The V end was cut by 5 bases, the J end by 7 bases, with 12 bases between. CDR3 size: 13 residues. CDR3 DNA sequence: TGTGCCAGCAGTCTAACTCTGTGGAATGAGCAGTTCTTC. Translated: CASSLTLWNEQFF.

This clonotype has at least ten counts. The chain has TRBV5-1 and TRBJ1-1; D perhaps matches TRBD1 (5 bases). V was cut by 0 bases and J by 5 bases, with 8 bases left in between. Germline V lookup: CDR1 SGHRS, CDR2 YFSETQ. The CDR3 has 13 residues. The CDR3 bases are TGCGCCAGCAGCTTGGGACAGAAGACTGAAGCTTTCTTT. Its protein product is CASSLGQKTEAFF.

The chain's CDR3 is CASSLEASGSRQFF. The DNA of the CDR3 is TGTGCCAGCAGCTTGGAGGCTAGCGGGAGCAGGCAGTTCTTC. J is TRBJ2-1 and V is TRBV5-6; TRBD2 aligns across 10 bases. The length of the CDR3 is 14 residues. Germline loops: CDR1 SGHDT, CDR2 YYEEEE. The V and J ends lost 0 bases and 12 bases, in that order; junction bases with no gene match: 6.

This clonotype was detected ten times or more. V usage is TRBV20-1 and J usage is TRBJ2-7; 10 nucleotides agree with TRBD1. The germline V gene has CDR1 DFQATT and CDR2 SNEGSKA (reference sequence). The CDR3 runs 13 residues. With V trimmed by 6 bases and J by 0 bases, 2 bases remained unmatched. The chain's CDR3 is CSAGQGTSYEQYF. CDR3 DNA: TGCAGTGCGGGACAGGGGACCTCCTACGAGCAGTACTTC.

V is TRBV27 and J is TRBJ2-7; possibly TRBD1 for D (5 bases). Germline-derived CDR1 and CDR2 are MNHEY and SMNVEV (reference sequence). The CDR3 runs 15 residues. V lost 4 bases and J lost 3, with 16 bases in between. The CDR3 region is CASSSITGALYEQYF. The CDR3 nucleotides read TGTGCCAGCAGTTCGATTACAGGAGCTCTCTACGAGCAGTACTTC.